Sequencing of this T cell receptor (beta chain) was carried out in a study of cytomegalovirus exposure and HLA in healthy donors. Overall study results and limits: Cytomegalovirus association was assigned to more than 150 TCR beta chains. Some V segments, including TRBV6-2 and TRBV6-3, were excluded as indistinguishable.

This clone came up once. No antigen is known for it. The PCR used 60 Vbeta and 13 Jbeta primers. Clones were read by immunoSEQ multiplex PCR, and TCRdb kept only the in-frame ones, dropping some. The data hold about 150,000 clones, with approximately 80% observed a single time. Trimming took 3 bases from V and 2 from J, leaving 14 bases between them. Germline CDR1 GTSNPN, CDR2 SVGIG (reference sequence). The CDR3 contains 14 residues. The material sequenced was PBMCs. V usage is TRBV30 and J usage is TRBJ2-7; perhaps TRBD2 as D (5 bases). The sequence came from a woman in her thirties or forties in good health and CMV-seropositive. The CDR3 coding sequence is TGTGCCTGGAGACAGTCCGCCGGGGCCTACGAGCAGTACTTC. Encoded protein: CAWRQSAGAYEQYF.